This T cell receptor (beta chain) was captured in a study of T cells after yellow fever vaccination. By 5'RACE template switching, TCR cDNA was produced, with a universal primer site and UMIs added in the process. Via MiXCR, TCRdb re-called the 5' RACE reads, giving one row per CDR3 protein. The sample lists under 700,000 distinct CDR3 sequences; roughly 17% were seen once. The specimen was PBMCs, collected 4 to 5 days after the first yellow fever vaccination. The clonotype originates from a young man who received the YFV17D yellow fever vaccine.

The CDR3 bases are TGTGCCAGCAGGTCACAGGGGAATGAGCAGTTCTTC. The encoded protein is CASRSQGNEQFF. This chain links TRBV6-6 with TRBJ2-1; 7 bases line up with TRBD1. The CDR3 consists of 12 residues. Per germline, CDR1 MNHNY and CDR2 SVGAGI (reference sequence). V lost 6 bases to trimming and J lost 7 bases; unmatched junction nucleotides: 3.